This is a list of T cell receptor beta chains from one sample in a study of beta chain features in type 1 diabetes. Sequenced by immunoSEQ multiplex PCR; TCRdb stores in-frame clones only, minus some. Found here are more than 150,000 clones, approximately 8.8% of them singletons; the top ten hold around 0.7%. Source material: central memory CD4+ T cells from blood. Receptors were obtained from a woman younger than 45 with type 1 diabetes. Each CDR3 is given with its conserved first and last residue. A D gene is named only where the DNA matches it firmly. Size is omitted from some rows. Given values are once, few, many or a class for expanded clones.

j_call clone_size d_call v_call cdr3_nt cdr3_aa
TRBJ2-7 few TRBD2 TRBV29-1 TGCAGCGTAGACGACGTCAGCGGGAGGGAGTACGAGCAGTACTTC CSVDDVSGREYEQYF
TRBJ2-3 . TRBD1 TRBV7-9 TGTGCCAGCAGCATCGGACAGGGGGATCATGATACGCAGTATTTT CASSIGQGDHDTQYF
TRBJ1-2 . . TRBV9 TGTGCCAGCAGCGTAGGCAGCGCAGGGCTTCGCTATGGCTACACCTTC CASSVGSAGLRYGYTF
TRBJ2-1 few . TRBV14 TGTGCCAGCAGCCAAGTCAGTGTTCGTCGGTTCTTC CASSQVSVRRFF
TRBJ2-3 few TRBD2 TRBV5-1 TGCGCCAGCAGCTTACAAAAGAAGCGGGACTCAGATACGCAGTATTTT CASSLQKKRDSDTQYF
TRBJ2-1 few . TRBV5-1 TGCGCCAGCAGCTTGGACAGGGTAGGGTTGAATGAGCAGTTCTTC CASSLDRVGLNEQFF
TRBJ1-1 few . TRBV30 TGTGCCTGGAGTAACCGGGGGGCCATCGCTGAAGCTTTCTTT CAWSNRGAIAEAFF
TRBJ2-7 few . TRBV7-3 TGTGCCAGCAGCTTAACCGGGGGACTCGAGCAGTACTTC CASSLTGGLEQYF
TRBJ2-3 . TRBD2 TRBV30 TGTGCCTGGACCGTAGGGGGACTAGCGGGAGATAGAACAGATACGCAGTATTTT CAWTVGGLAGDRTDTQYF
TRBJ1-2 . . TRBV7-3 TGTGCCAGCAGCCCCGGGGGCCCGAGCGGGGGATCTTATGGCTACACCTTC CASSPGGPSGGSYGYTF
TRBJ2-3 . TRBD1 TRBV9 TGTGCCAGCAGCGTAGAGGGACAGCCCCCCACAGATACGCAGTATTTT CASSVEGQPPTDTQYF
TRBJ2-1 . TRBD2 TRBV6-6 TGTGCCAGCAGGTCGGGACTAGCGGGAGCCCATGAGCAGTTCTTC CASRSGLAGAHEQFF
TRBJ2-1 . . TRBV7-2 TGTGCCAGCAGCTTCGCGGCGACGAATGGCAATGAGCAGTTCTTC CASSFAATNGNEQFF
TRBJ2-5 few TRBD1 TRBV28 TGTGCCAGCAGAGAGCCAGGGGGCTTGGAAGAGACCCAGTACTTC CASREPGGLEETQYF
TRBJ1-1 . . TRBV7-3 TGTGCCAGCAGTTTACTGGGGGCGAACACTGAAGCTTTCTTT CASSLLGANTEAFF
TRBJ2-5 . . TRBV5-1 TGCGCCAGCAGCCTCAGGGGTACTCAAGAGACCCAGTACTTC CASSLRGTQETQYF
TRBJ1-4 once . TRBV19 TGTGCCAGTTACGACACGAATGAAAAACTGTTTTTT CASYDTNEKLFF
TRBJ2-5 . TRBD1 TRBV14 TGTGCCAGCAGCCCTATCGACAGGGGGGAAGAGACCCAGTACTTC CASSPIDRGEETQYF
TRBJ1-4 . . TRBV28 TGTGCCAGCAGTTTGAGGGGCGGGGAAGAAAAACTGTTTTTT CASSLRGGEEKLFF
TRBJ1-1 few . TRBV27 TGTGCCAGCAGTTTGTTCGCATCCTTCGGGAACACTGAAGCTTTCTTT CASSLFASFGNTEAFF
TRBJ2-1 few TRBD2 TRBV7-2 TGTGCCAGCAGCTTATCACTAGCGGGATCCTACAATGAGCAGTTCTTC CASSLSLAGSYNEQFF
TRBJ2-3 . TRBD2 TRBV2 TGTGCCAGCCGTAGCGGGGATACGCAGTATTTT CASRSGDTQYF
TRBJ2-3 . TRBD1 TRBV10-3 TGTGCCATCAAGGAAACAGGGGGCAAGGGCACAGATACGCAGTATTTT CAIKETGGKGTDTQYF